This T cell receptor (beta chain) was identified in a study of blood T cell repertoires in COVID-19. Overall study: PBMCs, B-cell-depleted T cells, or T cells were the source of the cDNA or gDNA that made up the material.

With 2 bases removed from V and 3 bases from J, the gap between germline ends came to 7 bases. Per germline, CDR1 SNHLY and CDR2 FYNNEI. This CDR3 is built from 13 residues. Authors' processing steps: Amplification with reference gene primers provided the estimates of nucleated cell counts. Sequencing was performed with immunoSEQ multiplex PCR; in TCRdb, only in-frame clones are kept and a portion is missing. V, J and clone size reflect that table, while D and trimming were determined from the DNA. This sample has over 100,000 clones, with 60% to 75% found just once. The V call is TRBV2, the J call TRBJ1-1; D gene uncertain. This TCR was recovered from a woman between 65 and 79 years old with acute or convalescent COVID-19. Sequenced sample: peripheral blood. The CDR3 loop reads CASSESEDTEAFF. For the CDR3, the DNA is TGTGCCAGCAGTGAATCGGAGGACACTGAAGCTTTCTTT.